This TCR beta chain derives from a study of blood T cell repertoires in COVID-19. At the level of the study: Sites across the United States, Italy and Spain contributed samples from acute and convalescent COVID-19. PBMCs, B-cell-depleted T cells, or T cells were the source of the cDNA or gDNA that made up the material.

The ends were cut back, 7 bases at V and 1 base at J, with 7 bases in the middle. The germline gives CDR1 MNHEY, CDR2 SVGAGI. The CDR3 spans 12 residues. TCRdb's copy holds only in-frame clones and misses some; the assay was immunoSEQ multiplex PCR. The sample lists 220,000 or so clones, 89% occurring once. The sequence came from a man in his sixties who had recovered from COVID-19. The sample taken for sequencing was peripheral blood. This sequence joins TRBV6-5 and TRBJ2-5, with D possibly TRBD1 on 5 matching bases. CDR3 residues: CASNTGQETQYF. The CDR3 DNA is TGTGCCAGCAACACAGGCCAAGAGACCCAGTACTTC.